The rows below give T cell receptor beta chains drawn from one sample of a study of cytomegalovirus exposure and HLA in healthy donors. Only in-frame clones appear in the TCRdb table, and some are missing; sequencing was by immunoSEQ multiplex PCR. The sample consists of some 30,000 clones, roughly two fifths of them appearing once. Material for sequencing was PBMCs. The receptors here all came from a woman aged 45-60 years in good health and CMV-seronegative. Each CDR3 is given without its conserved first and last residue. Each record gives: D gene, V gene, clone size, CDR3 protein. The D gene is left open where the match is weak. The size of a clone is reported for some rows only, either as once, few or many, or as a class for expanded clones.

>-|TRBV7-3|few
ASSLDSLADEQF
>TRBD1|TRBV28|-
ATTGGDQPQH
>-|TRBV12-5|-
ASTGHLTNYGYT
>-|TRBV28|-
ASLGQGSMADTQY
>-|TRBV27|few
ASSSYRVSNEKLF
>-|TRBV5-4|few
ASSLGETPGYT
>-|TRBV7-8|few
ASSARATGELF
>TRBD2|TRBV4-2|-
ASSQETSANPWNEQF
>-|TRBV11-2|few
ASRYGEEVQWNSPLH
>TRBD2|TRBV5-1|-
ASSASSGAVGELF
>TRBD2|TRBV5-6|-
ASSPGLAGGRRDYEQY
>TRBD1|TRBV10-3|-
AMGGGQGVSYEQY
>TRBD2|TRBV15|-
ATSRRAGDEQY
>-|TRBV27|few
ASSGQQGSTEAF
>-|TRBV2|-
DSRRAYEQY
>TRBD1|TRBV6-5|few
ASRNAPGQGSELF
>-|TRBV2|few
ASSVARGPYEQY
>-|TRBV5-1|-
ASSLEGQGPHQPQH
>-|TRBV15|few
ATSRDWGQASTDTQY
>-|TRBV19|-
ATSLMAAGELF
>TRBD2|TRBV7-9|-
ASSLAAGGVVRGDEQF
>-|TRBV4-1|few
ASSLPDTNNEQF
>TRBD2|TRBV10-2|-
ASSDTSGGNEQY
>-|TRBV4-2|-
ASSQEEGQGLWYGYT
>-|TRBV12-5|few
ASGSGGGETQY
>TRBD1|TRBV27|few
ASSLWDSSARGHNEQF
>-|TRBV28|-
ASSPRSVNQETQY
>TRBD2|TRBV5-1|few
ASSWPGLAGGDTQY
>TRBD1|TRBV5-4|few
ASSLAEGQDSRTQY
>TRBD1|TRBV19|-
ASSMGQGVY
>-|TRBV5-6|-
ASSPGGNYGYT
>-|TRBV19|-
ASSAPGQTPYEQY
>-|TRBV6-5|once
ASSYLLTGEQF